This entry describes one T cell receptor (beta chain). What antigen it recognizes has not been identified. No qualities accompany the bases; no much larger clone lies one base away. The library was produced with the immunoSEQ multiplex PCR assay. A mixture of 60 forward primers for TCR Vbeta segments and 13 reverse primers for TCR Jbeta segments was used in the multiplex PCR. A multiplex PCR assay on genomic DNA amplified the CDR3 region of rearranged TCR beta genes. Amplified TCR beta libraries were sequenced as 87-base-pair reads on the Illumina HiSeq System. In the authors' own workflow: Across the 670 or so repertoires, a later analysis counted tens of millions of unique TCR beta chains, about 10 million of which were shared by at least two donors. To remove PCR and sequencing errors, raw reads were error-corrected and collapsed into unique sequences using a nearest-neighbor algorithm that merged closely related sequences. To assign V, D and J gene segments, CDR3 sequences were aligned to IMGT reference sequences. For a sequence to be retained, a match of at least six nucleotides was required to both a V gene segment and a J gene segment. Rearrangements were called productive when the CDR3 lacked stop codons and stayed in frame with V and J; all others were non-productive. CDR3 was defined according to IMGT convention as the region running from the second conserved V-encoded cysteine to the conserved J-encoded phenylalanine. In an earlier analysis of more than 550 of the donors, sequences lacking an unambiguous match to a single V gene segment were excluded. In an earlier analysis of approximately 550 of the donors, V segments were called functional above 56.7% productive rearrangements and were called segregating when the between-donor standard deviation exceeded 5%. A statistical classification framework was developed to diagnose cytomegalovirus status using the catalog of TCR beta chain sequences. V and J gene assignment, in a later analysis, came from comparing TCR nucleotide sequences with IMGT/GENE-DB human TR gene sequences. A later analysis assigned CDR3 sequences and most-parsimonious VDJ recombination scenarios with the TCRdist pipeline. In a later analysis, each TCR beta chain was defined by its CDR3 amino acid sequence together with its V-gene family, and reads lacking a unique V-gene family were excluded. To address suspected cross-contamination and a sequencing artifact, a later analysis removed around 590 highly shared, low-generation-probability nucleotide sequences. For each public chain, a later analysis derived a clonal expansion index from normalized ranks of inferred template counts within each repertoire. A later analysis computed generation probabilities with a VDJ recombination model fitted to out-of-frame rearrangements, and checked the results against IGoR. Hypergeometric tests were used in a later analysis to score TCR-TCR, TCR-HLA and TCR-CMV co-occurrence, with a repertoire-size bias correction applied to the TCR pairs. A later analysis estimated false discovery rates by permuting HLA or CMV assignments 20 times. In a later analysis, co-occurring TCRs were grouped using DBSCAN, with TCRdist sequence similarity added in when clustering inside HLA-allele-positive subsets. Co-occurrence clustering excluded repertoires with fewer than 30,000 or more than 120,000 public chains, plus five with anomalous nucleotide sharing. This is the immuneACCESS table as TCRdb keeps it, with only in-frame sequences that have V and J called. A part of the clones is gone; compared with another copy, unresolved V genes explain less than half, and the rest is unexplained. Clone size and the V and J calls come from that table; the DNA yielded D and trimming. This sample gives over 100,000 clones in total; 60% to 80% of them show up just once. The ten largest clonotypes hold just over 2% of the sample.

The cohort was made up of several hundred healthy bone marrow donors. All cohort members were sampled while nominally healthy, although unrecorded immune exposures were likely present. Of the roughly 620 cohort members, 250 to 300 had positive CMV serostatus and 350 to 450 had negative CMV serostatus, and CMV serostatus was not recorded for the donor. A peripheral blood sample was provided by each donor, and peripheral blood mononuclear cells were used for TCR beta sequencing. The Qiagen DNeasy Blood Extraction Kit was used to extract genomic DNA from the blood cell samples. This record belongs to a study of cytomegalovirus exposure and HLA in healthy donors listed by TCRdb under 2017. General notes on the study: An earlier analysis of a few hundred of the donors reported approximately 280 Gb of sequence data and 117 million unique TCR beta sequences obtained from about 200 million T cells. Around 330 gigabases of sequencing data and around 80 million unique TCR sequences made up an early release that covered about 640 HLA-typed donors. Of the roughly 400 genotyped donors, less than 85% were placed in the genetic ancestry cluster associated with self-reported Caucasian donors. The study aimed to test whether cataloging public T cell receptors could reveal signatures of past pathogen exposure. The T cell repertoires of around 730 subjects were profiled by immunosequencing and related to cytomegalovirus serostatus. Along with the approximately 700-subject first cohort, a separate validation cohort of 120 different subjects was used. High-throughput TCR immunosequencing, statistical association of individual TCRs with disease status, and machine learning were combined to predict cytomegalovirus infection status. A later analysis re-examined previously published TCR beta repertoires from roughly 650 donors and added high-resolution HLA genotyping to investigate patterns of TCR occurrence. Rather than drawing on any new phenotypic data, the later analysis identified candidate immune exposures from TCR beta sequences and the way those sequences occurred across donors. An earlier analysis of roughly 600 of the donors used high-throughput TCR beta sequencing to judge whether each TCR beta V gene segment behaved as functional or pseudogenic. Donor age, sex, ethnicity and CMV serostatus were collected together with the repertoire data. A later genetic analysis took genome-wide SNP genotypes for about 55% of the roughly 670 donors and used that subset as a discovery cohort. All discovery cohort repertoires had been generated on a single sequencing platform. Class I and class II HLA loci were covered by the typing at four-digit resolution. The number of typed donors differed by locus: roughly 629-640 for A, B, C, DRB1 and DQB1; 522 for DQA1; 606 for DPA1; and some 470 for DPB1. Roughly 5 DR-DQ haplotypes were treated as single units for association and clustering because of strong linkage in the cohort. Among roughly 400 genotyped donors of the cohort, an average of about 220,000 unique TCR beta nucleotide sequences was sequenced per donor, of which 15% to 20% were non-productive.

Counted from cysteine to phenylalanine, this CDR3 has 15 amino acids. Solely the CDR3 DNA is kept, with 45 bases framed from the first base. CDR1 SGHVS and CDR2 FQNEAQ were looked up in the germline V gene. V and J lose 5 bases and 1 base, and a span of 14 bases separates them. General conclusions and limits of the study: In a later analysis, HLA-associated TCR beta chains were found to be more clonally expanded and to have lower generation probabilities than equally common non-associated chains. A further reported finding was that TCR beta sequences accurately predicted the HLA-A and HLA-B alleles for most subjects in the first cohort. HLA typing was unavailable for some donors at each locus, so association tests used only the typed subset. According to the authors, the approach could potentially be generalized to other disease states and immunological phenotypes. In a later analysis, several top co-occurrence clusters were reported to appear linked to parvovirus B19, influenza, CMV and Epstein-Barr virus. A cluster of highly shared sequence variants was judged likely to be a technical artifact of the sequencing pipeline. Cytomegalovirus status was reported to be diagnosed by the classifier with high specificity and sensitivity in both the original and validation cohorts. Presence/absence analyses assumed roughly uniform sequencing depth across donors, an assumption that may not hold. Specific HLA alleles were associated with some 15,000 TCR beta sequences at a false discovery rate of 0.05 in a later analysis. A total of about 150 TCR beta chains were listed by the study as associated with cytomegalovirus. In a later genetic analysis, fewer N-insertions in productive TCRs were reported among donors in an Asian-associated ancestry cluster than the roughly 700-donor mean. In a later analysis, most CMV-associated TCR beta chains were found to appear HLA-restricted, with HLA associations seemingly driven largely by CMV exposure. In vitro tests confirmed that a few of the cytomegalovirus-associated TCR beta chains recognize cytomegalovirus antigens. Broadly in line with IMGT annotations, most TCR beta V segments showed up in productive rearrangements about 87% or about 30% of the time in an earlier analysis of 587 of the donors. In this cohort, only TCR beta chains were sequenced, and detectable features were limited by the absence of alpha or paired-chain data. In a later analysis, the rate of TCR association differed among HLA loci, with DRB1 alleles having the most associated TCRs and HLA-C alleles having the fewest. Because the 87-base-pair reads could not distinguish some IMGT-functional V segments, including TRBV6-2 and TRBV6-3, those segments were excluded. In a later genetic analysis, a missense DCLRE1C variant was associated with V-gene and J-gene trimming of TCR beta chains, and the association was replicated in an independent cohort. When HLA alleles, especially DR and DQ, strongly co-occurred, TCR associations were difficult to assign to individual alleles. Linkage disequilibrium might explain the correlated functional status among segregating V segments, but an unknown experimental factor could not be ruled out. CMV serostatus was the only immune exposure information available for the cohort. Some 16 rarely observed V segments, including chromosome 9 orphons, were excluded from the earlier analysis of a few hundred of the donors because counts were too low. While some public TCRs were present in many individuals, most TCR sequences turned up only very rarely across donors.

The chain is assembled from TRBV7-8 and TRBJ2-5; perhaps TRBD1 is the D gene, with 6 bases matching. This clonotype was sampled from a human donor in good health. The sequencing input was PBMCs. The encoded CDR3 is CASSNAGTPQETQYF. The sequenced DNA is TGTGCCAGCAGCAATGCCGGGACACCCCAAGAGACCCAGTACTTC.